This T cell receptor (beta chain) was sequenced in a study of cytomegalovirus exposure and HLA in healthy donors. Primers included in the PCR were 60 Vbeta and 13 Jbeta primers. The repertoire was sequenced with immunoSEQ multiplex PCR; TCRdb's copy has only in-frame clones and lacks some. The sample yields approximately 120,000 clones, more than 75% seen once. Concerning this clone: What it binds is unknown. Compared with germline, one end of the junction differs, possibly owing to a read error.

Study results and limitations: Analysis was performed later, and it showed HLA-associated TCR beta chains to be more clonally expanded than equally common others. Earlier analysis looked at TCR beta V segments, and most were productive about 90% or about 30% of the time.

Germline-derived CDR1 and CDR2 are SGHTA and FQGNSA. The CDR3 totals 13 residues. The rearrangement uses TRBV7-2 and TRBJ2-5; tentative D call: TRBD2 (7 bases). The source of this sequence is a man aged 35-49 years in good health and CMV-seronegative. Sequenced: PBMCs. The CDR3 region is CASSLGGEETQYF. For the CDR3, the DNA is TGTGCCAGCAGTTTAGGGGGGGAAGAGACCCAGTACTTC.